One T cell receptor (beta chain) is described in this entry. The record originates from a study of T cell responses to AZD1222 COVID-19 vaccine. On the study more broadly: Second doses were pooled across both intervals (about 4 or about 12 weeks).

Generated by immunoSEQ multiplex PCR, the TCRdb table keeps only in-frame clones and is missing some. There are about 150,000 clones in the sample; 80% to 90% occur only once, and about 5% lies in the top ten. V was pared by 0 bases and J by 5 bases, with 10 bases between. CDR1 and CDR2 (germline): LGHNA, YSLEER. CDR3 length: 14 residues. The chain employs TRBV4-3 and TRBJ1-1; D is unclear. This TCR came from an adult in good health. The sequenced sample was peripheral blood, obtained on day 0 of AZD1222 vaccination. In nucleotides, the CDR3 is TGCGCCAGCAGCCAAGATTCTGCGGGAACTGAAGCTTTCTTT. It encodes CASSQDSAGTEAFF.